The rows below give T cell receptor beta chains drawn from one sample of a study of blood T cell repertoires in COVID-19. Clones were sequenced by immunoSEQ multiplex PCR, and TCRdb holds only the in-frame ones, with some missing. The table lists about 190,000 clones, about 90% of them singletons. The sample was peripheral blood. The source of these receptors is a man aged 55 to 69 with active or convalescent COVID-19. CDR3s include the opening cysteine and the closing phenylalanine or tryptophan. The D gene is left open where the match is weak. Size values are once, few and many counts, or a class for expanded clones, and some rows have none.

j_gene,abundance,v_gene,d_gene,CDR3aa,CDR3nt
TRBJ2-1,NA,TRBV2,TRBD2,CASRGGSGGTYNEQFF,TGTGCCAGCAGGGGCGGTAGCGGGGGGACTTACAATGAGCAGTTCTTC
TRBJ1-2,NA,TRBV2,NA,CASSMSDYGYTF,TGTGCCAGCAGTATGTCAGACTATGGCTACACCTTC
TRBJ1-2,once,TRBV18,NA,CASSPYSSRNYGYTF,TGTGCCAGCTCACCATATTCTTCCAGGAACTATGGCTACACCTTC
TRBJ1-2,NA,TRBV6-1,TRBD1,CASSARGDRGLSGYTF,TGTGCCAGCAGTGCACGCGGGGACAGGGGGCTTTCCGGCTACACCTTC
TRBJ1-1,NA,TRBV7-9,TRBD1,CASRFRGQGLHTEAFF,TGTGCCAGCAGATTCAGGGGGCAGGGGCTGCACACTGAAGCTTTCTTT
TRBJ1-5,few,TRBV7-9,NA,CASSPGQIDSNQPQHF,TGTGCCAGCAGCCCCGGACAGATTGATAGCAATCAGCCCCAGCATTTT
TRBJ2-1,NA,TRBV7-6,TRBD2,CASSLEASGSYNEQFF,TGTGCCAGCAGCTTAGAGGCTAGCGGGTCATACAATGAGCAGTTCTTC
TRBJ1-1,NA,TRBV27,TRBD1,CASSLGTGGNTEAFF,TGTGCCAGCAGTTTAGGGACAGGGGGGAACACTGAAGCTTTCTTT
TRBJ2-7,NA,TRBV5-1,TRBD2,CASSSNPTTSGEQYF,TGCGCCAGCAGCTCTAACCCGACCACTAGCGGCGAGCAGTACTTC
TRBJ2-3,NA,TRBV6-1,TRBD2,CASSDPAGGRDTQYF,TGTGCCAGCAGTGATCCAGCGGGGGGCCGGGATACGCAGTATTTT